This T cell receptor beta chain was captured by sequencing in a study of lymphopenia after photon versus proton radiotherapy. Study-level points and caveats: Survival link was tested only in deceased patients; proton benefit remains a possibility. Oligoclonal CD8+ Temra expansion after nadir drove photon patients' diversity drop. Larger post-nadir TCR diversity loss correlated inversely with survival in deceased patients. Under photons, naive T cells and diversity fell while effector/memory populations rose.

V lost 3 bases to trimming and J lost 5 bases, with 7 bases between them. Germline loops: CDR1 KGHSH, CDR2 LQKENI. The CDR3 is 12 amino acids. The table came from immunoSEQ multiplex PCR; TCRdb's copy has only in-frame clones and leaves some out. Among around 22,000 clones listed, roughly 80% were seen once. Of note for this clone: No antigen is known for it.

The material sequenced was peripheral blood, taken from a patient treated with photon-based radiotherapy. The chain recombines TRBV18 with TRBJ1-2, with a possible D match to TRBD1 (5 bases). The source is a man aged 40-50 years with gastric cancer. CDR3 bases: TGTGCCAGCTCACCGGAGGGGTATGGCTACACCTTC. It encodes CASSPEGYGYTF.